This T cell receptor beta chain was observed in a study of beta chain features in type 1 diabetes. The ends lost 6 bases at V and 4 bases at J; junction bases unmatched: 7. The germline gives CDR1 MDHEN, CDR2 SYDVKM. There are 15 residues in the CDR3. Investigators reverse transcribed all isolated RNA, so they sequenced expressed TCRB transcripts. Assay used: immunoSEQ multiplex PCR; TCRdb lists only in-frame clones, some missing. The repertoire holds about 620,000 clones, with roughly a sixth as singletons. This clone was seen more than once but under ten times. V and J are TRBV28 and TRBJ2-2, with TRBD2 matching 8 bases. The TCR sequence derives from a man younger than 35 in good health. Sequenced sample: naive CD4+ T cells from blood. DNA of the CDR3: TGTGCCAGCAGCCGGGGACTAGTGGGCACCGGGGAGCTGTTTTTT. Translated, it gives CASSRGLVGTGELFF.